This T cell receptor beta chain was identified during a study of early T cells in non-severe SARS-CoV-2 infection. Overall study context: From unsorted whole blood, bulk RNA was sequenced, and the chains remained unpaired.

Comments on this clonotype: The antigen is not known.

The CDR3 loop spans 18 amino acids. CDR1 is DFQATT and CDR2 is SNEGSKA in the germline V gene (reference sequence). Trimming left V 0 bases short and J 1 base short, with 22 bases between. Findings and caveats of the study: Lookups in VDJdb leaned toward anti-spike CD8 responses and missed private and CD4 specificities.

Attachment of unique molecular identifiers was made to individual cDNA molecules. TCRdb redid the calling of the 5' RACE reads with MiXCR, one entry per CDR3 protein. The sample lists 45,000 to 55,000 distinct CDR3 sequences, approximately 6.7% occurring once. The rearrangement joins TRBV20-1 to TRBJ2-7; D remains unclear. This receptor was obtained from an adult who was a healthcare worker with PCR-confirmed SARS-CoV-2 infection or an uninfected control (not recorded which). Specimen: whole blood. CDR3 nucleotide sequence: TGCAGTGCTAGAGACCTTATGGCGTCCCAGCCCATATCCTACGAGCAGTACTTC. This gives the protein CSARDLMASQPISYEQYF.